Listed below are T cell receptor beta chains from one sample, sequenced in a study of T cell changes during pregnancy in multiple sclerosis. Produced via immunoSEQ multiplex PCR; TCRdb's table is partial and in-frame only. The sample contains around 40,000 clones, 90% of which appear only once. Sequenced material: CD4+ T cells from peripheral blood mononuclear cells, taken in the first trimester of pregnancy. Receptors originate from a female donor in good health, enrolled as a control in a pregnancy study. Each CDR3 is given with its conserved first and last residue. D genes are given only for firm matches. Rows may omit the clone size; those that give it use once, few, many or a size class.

>TRBJ2-7|NA|TRBV4-3|NA
CASSQVLGNEQYF
TGCGCCAGCAGCCAAGTACTCGGGAACGAGCAGTACTTC
>TRBJ2-2|NA|TRBV5-1|TRBD1
CASLVGQGKTGELFF
TGCGCCAGCCTGGTAGGACAGGGGAAGACCGGGGAGCTGTTTTTT
>TRBJ1-5|NA|TRBV19|NA
CASSPGQFNQPQHF
TGTGCCAGTAGTCCCGGACAGTTCAATCAGCCCCAGCATTTT
>TRBJ1-2|NA|TRBV2|TRBD1
CASKGQGVVYGYTF
TGTGCCAGCAAAGGACAGGGGGTAGTGTATGGCTACACCTTC
>TRBJ2-3|NA|TRBV4-2|NA
CASSQHQENTDTQYF
TGTGCCAGCAGCCAACATCAGGAAAACACAGATACGCAGTATTTT
>TRBJ1-2|NA|TRBV15|NA
CATSRGFGGAIGGYTF
TGTGCCACCAGCAGGGGTTTTGGGGGGGCTATAGGGGGCTACACCTTC
>TRBJ2-2|once|TRBV2|NA
CASSGEATHTGELFF
TGTGCCAGCAGTGGGGAGGCGACCCACACCGGGGAGCTGTTTTTT
>TRBJ1-3|NA|TRBV5-8|TRBD1
CASRTGGAGNTIYF
TGTGCCAGCAGGACAGGGGGTGCTGGAAACACCATATATTTT
>TRBJ2-5|NA|TRBV19|NA
CASKGRGAYQETQYF
TGTGCCAGTAAGGGGAGGGGGGCGTACCAAGAGACCCAGTACTTC
>TRBJ1-2|NA|TRBV28|TRBD1
CASRPRQGGYGYTF
TGTGCCAGCAGACCCCGACAGGGAGGATATGGCTACACCTTC
>TRBJ2-2|NA|TRBV19|TRBD1
CASSIASGQGARRTGELFF
TGTGCCAGTAGTATAGCATCGGGGCAGGGGGCGCGTCGGACCGGGGAGCTGTTTTTT
>TRBJ2-7|NA|TRBV4-2|TRBD2
CASSLSGGAGEQYF
TGTGCCAGCAGCCTTAGCGGGGGGGCCGGCGAGCAGTACTTC
>TRBJ1-5|NA|TRBV7-9|NA
CASSLEEGQPQHF
TGTGCCAGCAGCTTAGAGGAGGGGCAGCCCCAGCATTTT
>TRBJ2-7|NA|TRBV11-2|NA
CASSSSTDEQYF
TGTGCCAGCAGCTCTAGCACCGACGAGCAGTACTTC
>TRBJ2-5|NA|TRBV7-6|NA
CASSLGSRSGQETQYF
TGTGCCAGCAGCTTAGGATCGCGGAGCGGACAAGAGACCCAGTACTTC
>TRBJ2-7|NA|TRBV30|NA
CAWIAPGTLSGVSTPNEQYF
TGTGCCTGGATAGCCCCCGGGACACTAAGTGGGGTTAGTACCCCTAACGAGCAGTACTTC
>TRBJ1-5|NA|TRBV6-5|NA
CASSRQSNQPQHF
TGTGCCAGCAGCCGACAATCCAATCAGCCCCAGCATTTT
>TRBJ2-2|NA|TRBV19|NA
CASSIRQRSTNTGELFF
TGTGCCAGTAGTATTCGACAGCGCTCCACGAACACCGGGGAGCTGTTTTTT
>TRBJ2-5|NA|TRBV7-9|NA
CASSVEETQYF
TGTGCCAGCAGCGTCGAAGAGACCCAGTACTTC
>TRBJ1-1|once|TRBV9|TRBD1
CASSAPGGEAFF
TGTGCCAGCAGCGCCCCAGGGGGGGAAGCTTTCTTT
>TRBJ2-3|NA|TRBV20-1|NA
CSALAIDTQYF
TGCAGTGCGCTAGCTATAGATACGCAGTATTTT
>TRBJ2-3|NA|TRBV29-1|TRBD2
CSVASGVRTDTQYF
TGCAGCGTGGCTAGCGGGGTCCGCACAGATACGCAGTATTTT
>TRBJ2-5|NA|TRBV25-1|TRBD2
CASSELGRTSGQETQYF
TGTGCCAGCAGTGAATTAGGCAGGACTAGCGGCCAAGAGACCCAGTACTTC
>TRBJ2-3|NA|TRBV5-5|TRBD2
CASSRTSGGLGTDTQYF
TGTGCCAGCAGCAGGACTAGCGGGGGCCTCGGCACAGATACGCAGTATTTT
>TRBJ1-1|few|TRBV18|NA
CASSEQGYTEAFF
TGTGCCAGCTCAGAACAGGGTTACACTGAAGCTTTCTTT
>TRBJ1-5|NA|TRBV7-2|NA
CASSSYDQPQHF
TGTGCCAGCAGCTCTTATGATCAGCCCCAGCATTTT
>TRBJ1-4|NA|TRBV5-1|NA
CASSLGQTTNEKLFF
TGCGCCAGCAGCTTGGGACAGACAACTAATGAAAAACTGTTTTTT
>TRBJ2-3|NA|TRBV4-1|NA
CASSLLGDTQYF
TGCGCCAGCAGCCTACTAGGTGATACGCAGTATTTT
>TRBJ1-5|NA|TRBV6-5|NA
CASSNTGNQPQHF
TGTGCCAGCAGCAATACAGGGAATCAGCCCCAGCATTTT
>TRBJ1-4|NA|TRBV7-9|NA
CASSLALGRENEKLFF
TGTGCCAGCAGCTTAGCGCTGGGTAGGGAGAATGAAAAACTGTTTTTT
>TRBJ1-1|NA|TRBV11-2|TRBD1
CASRVWTGMNTEAFF
TGTGCCAGCAGGGTATGGACAGGTATGAACACTGAAGCTTTCTTT
>TRBJ1-6|NA|TRBV6-5|NA
CASSYGLTGNSPLHF
TGTGCCAGCAGTTACGGGTTGACTGGTAATTCACCCCTCCACTTT
>TRBJ1-1|NA|TRBV4-3|NA
CASSQEIGDTEAFF
TGCGCCAGCAGCCAAGAAATCGGGGATACTGAAGCTTTCTTT
>TRBJ2-1|NA|TRBV7-8|TRBD2
CASSLPYGGAYNEQFF
TGTGCCAGCAGCTTACCCTACGGGGGGGCCTACAATGAGCAGTTCTTC
>TRBJ1-3|NA|TRBV2|NA
CASSDSTSGNTIYF
TGTGCCAGCAGCGACAGTACCTCTGGAAACACCATATATTTT
>TRBJ2-1|NA|TRBV5-4|NA
CASSIGGPRNNEQFF
TGTGCCAGCAGCATCGGGGGGCCGCGCAACAATGAGCAGTTCTTC
>TRBJ2-3|few|TRBV19|TRBD2
CASSIGGLAADTQYF
TGTGCCAGTAGTATAGGAGGACTAGCCGCAGATACGCAGTATTTT
>TRBJ2-2|NA|TRBV4-1|TRBD1
CASSQGAVQGASGELFF
TGCGCCAGCAGCCAAGGGGCTGTCCAGGGGGCAAGCGGGGAGCTGTTTTTT
>TRBJ2-2|once|TRBV7-7|NA
CASSLDGVREELFF
TGTGCTAGCAGCTTAGACGGAGTTCGGGAGGAGCTGTTTTTT
>TRBJ2-3|NA|TRBV4-1|TRBD2
CASSQGAGGPGDTQYF
TGCGCCAGCAGCCAAGGGGCGGGGGGGCCAGGGGATACGCAGTATTTT
>TRBJ2-7|NA|TRBV9|NA
CASSVNPEGTYEQYF
TGTGCCAGCAGCGTAAACCCGGAGGGAACCTACGAGCAGTACTTC